The source of this T cell receptor beta chain is a study of cytomegalovirus exposure and HLA in healthy donors. This clone was observed a handful of times. Trimming took 10 bases from V and 1 from J, leaving 10 bases between them. Germline values: CDR1 PRHDT, CDR2 FYEKMQ (reference sequence). This CDR3 is built from 12 residues. Both 60 Vbeta primers and 13 Jbeta primers went into the PCR. The authors' processing: The authors later counted 70 million to 85 million unique TCR beta chains, 8.5 million to 13 million of them shared. This table comes from immunoSEQ multiplex PCR, and its TCRdb copy is limited to in-frame clones, with some not included. V, J and clone size derive from that table, while D and trimming were established from the DNA sequence. The sample consists of approximately 220,000 clones, approximately 80% of them appearing once.

V and J are TRBV13 and TRBJ1-1, with D unresolved. This TCR was sampled from a girl aged 10-17 years in good health and CMV-seronegative. Source material: PBMCs. The DNA for the CDR3 is TGTGCCACCCGGGTTGGGAACACTGAAGCTTTCTTT. This codes for CATRVGNTEAFF.